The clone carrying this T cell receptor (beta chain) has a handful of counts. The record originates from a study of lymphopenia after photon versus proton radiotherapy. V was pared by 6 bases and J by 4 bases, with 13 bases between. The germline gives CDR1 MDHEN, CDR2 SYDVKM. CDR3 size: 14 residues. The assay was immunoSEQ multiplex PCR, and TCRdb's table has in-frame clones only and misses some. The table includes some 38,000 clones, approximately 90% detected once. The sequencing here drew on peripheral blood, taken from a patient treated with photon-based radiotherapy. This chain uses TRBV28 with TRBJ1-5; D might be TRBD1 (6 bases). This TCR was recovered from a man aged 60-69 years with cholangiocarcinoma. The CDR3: CASSQSRGNQPQHF. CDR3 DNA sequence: TGTGCCAGCAGCCAGAGCAGGGGTAATCAGCCCCAGCATTTT.